The T cell receptor (beta chain) described here comes from a study of metastatic and nonmetastatic thyroid tumors. The overall study: Repertoires from blood and tumor or nodule tissue of malignant and benign thyroid patients were compared.

Ahead of thyroid surgery, no patient had received treatment of any kind. This clone was picked up a small number of times. MiXCR reprocessed the PCR reads for TCRdb. The sample shows tens of thousands of clones, around 15% of them seen only once. V gave up 6 bases and J gave up 5 bases; unmatched junction bases: 16. In germline, CDR1 is SGHVS, CDR2 FNYEAQ. This CDR3 spans 16 amino acids. This TCR was sampled from a male donor with papillary thyroid cancer or a benign thyroid nodule (not recorded which). Some clones in this sample may be carry-over from other donors' samples. The sequencing input was blood. The chain employs TRBV7-6 and TRBJ2-7; 7 bases are shared with TRBD1. In DNA, the CDR3 is TGTGCCAGCAGGTCAGGATACAGGGGAAAGATGGACGAGCAGTACTTC. Its translation: CASRSGYRGKMDEQYF.